The 24 T cell receptor beta chains below were found in one sample sequenced in a study of shared clonotypes between healthy human individuals. Method: immunoSEQ multiplex PCR; TCRdb's copy keeps in-frame clones and lacks some. The sample holds millions of clones, approximately 95% seen once. Input material: naive CD4+ T cells from PBMCs. Subset noted: CD45RA+ positively selected. These receptors were collected from a man aged 18 to 30 in good health. Some clones in this sample may be carry-over from other donors' samples.

As concerns this clone: Other DNA sequences in the same sample also yield this CDR3. V usage is TRBV5-1 and J usage is TRBJ1-1; D is unclear. Germline CDR1 is SGHRS and CDR2 is YFSETQ. The CDR3 covers 12 residues. V lost 6 bases, J lost 1 base, and 7 bases lay in between. CDR3 DNA sequence: TGCGCCAGCAAAGATCCGAACACTGAAGCTTTCTTT. Translating gives CASKDPNTEAFF.

The rearrangement links TRBV1 to TRBJ1-5. TRBV1 is described as a pseudogene. This CDR3 spans 18 amino acids. CDR3 DNA: TGCACCAGCAGCCAAGATTCGGGGGGGCGCGAAGGCAATCAGCCCCAGCATTTT. This gives the protein CTSSQDSGGREGNQPQHF.

V and J are TRBV5-6 and TRBJ2-6; 8 bases align to TRBD1. The ends lost 7 bases at V and 0 bases at J; junction bases unmatched: 6. Germline CDR1 SGHDT, CDR2 YYEEEE. The CDR3 is 16 residues long. The DNA for the CDR3 is TGTGCCAGCTACAGGGGGAAAAACTCTGGGGCCAACGTCCTGACTTTC. Protein sequence: CASYRGKNSGANVLTF.

Points on this clone: This sample also contains other DNA sequences that code for the same CDR3. The rearrangement uses TRBV7-3 and TRBJ1-3; a possible D gene is TRBD1 (6 bases). V was clipped by 5 bases and J by 2 bases, with 7 bases between them. The CDR3 contains 13 residues. CDR1 and CDR2 (germline): SGHTA, FQGTGA. As DNA, the CDR3 is TGTGCCAGCAGCCCAGGGGCTGGAAACACCATATATTTT. As protein: CASSPGAGNTIYF.

As regards this clone: This CDR3 is also generated by other DNA sequences in the sample. V is TRBV28 and J is TRBJ2-3; D remains unclear. The CDR3 sequence is 11 residues long. Trimming took 5 bases from V and 2 from J, leaving 2 bases between them. Germline loops: CDR1 MDHEN, CDR2 SYDVKM. The CDR3 region is CASSTTDTQYF. CDR3 bases: TGTGCCAGCAGTACCACAGATACGCAGTATTTT.

The genes are TRBV9 and TRBJ2-2; tentatively, D is TRBD1 (5 bases). The CDR3 is 15 residues long. V was trimmed by 4 bases and J by 0 bases, leaving 10 bases between them. From germline, CDR1 is SGDLS and CDR2 YYNGEE. The CDR3 loop reads CASSFRDSNTGELFF. CDR3 nucleotide sequence: TGTGCCAGCAGCTTCAGGGATTCGAACACCGGGGAGCTGTTTTTT. Based on the CDR3 plus reference TRBV9 and TRBJ2-2, the full variable domain is DSGVTQTPKHLITATGQRVTLRCSPRSGDLSVYWYQQSLDQGLQFLIQYYNGEERAKGNILERFSAQQFPDLHSELNLSSLELGDSALYFCASSFRDSNTGELFFGEGSRLTVL.

The chain employs TRBV27 and TRBJ2-2, with D unresolved. V shed 0 bases and J shed 4 bases, with 9 bases lying between them. Germline V gives CDR1 MNHEY, CDR2 SMNVEV (reference sequence). The CDR3 is made up of 15 amino acids. CDR3 nucleotide sequence: TGTGCCAGCAGTTTATCCAGGATCGGCACCGGGGAGCTGTTTTTT. Translating gives CASSLSRIGTGELFF.

This chain links TRBV11-2 with TRBJ2-7, with D possibly being TRBD1 (6 bases). CDR1 and CDR2 from the germline V gene are SGHAT and FQNNGV. The CDR3 covers 14 residues. Trimming removed 4 bases from V and 5 bases from J, with 15 bases in between. The CDR3 loop is CASSSDLTGDEQYF. CDR3 bases: TGTGCCAGCAGCTCGGACCTGACAGGAGACGAGCAGTACTTC.

The chain couples TRBV7-3 to TRBJ2-2; maybe TRBD1 (6 bases). V was clipped by 4 bases and J by 1 base, with 7 bases between them. CDR3 length: 14 residues. Germline V gives CDR1 SGHTA, CDR2 FQGTGA. CDR3 bases: TGTGCCAGCAGCTGGGGACAGAACACCGGGGAGCTGTTTTTT. Translation gives CASSWGQNTGELFF.

This rearrangement joins TRBV9 to TRBJ2-7, with 9 bases matching TRBD1. V lost 0 bases, J lost 5 bases, and 12 bases stayed unmatched. This CDR3 has 17 amino acids. Germline CDR1 SGDLS, CDR2 YYNGEE. The CDR3 DNA follows: TGTGCCAGCAGCGTAGTGGGGGGTCCCGGGACAGGGAACGAGCAGTACTTC. It codes for CASSVVGGPGTGNEQYF. Drawing the rest from reference TRBV9 and TRBJ2-7, the complete variable domain is DSGVTQTPKHLITATGQRVTLRCSPRSGDLSVYWYQQSLDQGLQFLIQYYNGEERAKGNILERFSAQQFPDLHSELNLSSLELGDSALYFCASSVVGGPGTGNEQYFGPGTRLTVT.

The V call is TRBV7-2, the J call TRBJ2-1, with unresolved D. Germline V CDR1 and CDR2: SGHTA, FQGNSA. The V gene lost 5 bases and the J gene lost 8 bases, with 7 bases spanning the gap. The CDR3 extends over 11 amino acids. The CDR3 sequence: CASSPVDEQFF. Written as DNA, the CDR3 is TGTGCCAGCAGCCCAGTAGATGAGCAGTTCTTC. The full variable domain, completed using reference TRBV7-2 and TRBJ2-1, is GAGVSQSPSNKVTEKGKDVELRCDPISGHTALYWYRQSLGQGLEFLIYFQGNSAPDKSGLPSDRFSAERTGGSVSTLTIQRTQQEDSAVYLCASSPVDEQFFGPGTRLTVL.

V is TRBV25-1 and J is TRBJ1-2; D remains unclear. Between the trimmed V and J ends, which lost 4 bases and 5 bases, there was a span of 8 bases. Germline V gene data show CDR1 as MGHDK and CDR2 as SYGVNS. This CDR3 has 12 residues. The CDR3 DNA is TGTGCCAGCAGTGCAACAGAGTATGGCTACACCTTC. Protein: CASSATEYGYTF.

V is TRBV5-1 and J is TRBJ2-5; perhaps TRBD1 as D (6 bases). The CDR3 loop spans 13 amino acids. V was shortened by 4 bases and J by 2 bases, with 9 bases between the two germline ends. Germline loops: CDR1 SGHRS, CDR2 YFSETQ. CDR3 sequence reads: CASSQGHQETQYF. The CDR3 DNA reads TGCGCCAGCAGCCAGGGACATCAAGAGACCCAGTACTTC.

J is TRBJ1-1 and V is TRBV7-2; 7 positions agree with TRBD1. V was clipped by 5 bases and J by 10 bases; unmatched bases: 7. The CDR3 runs to 12 residues. Germline V lookup: CDR1 SGHTA, CDR2 FQGNSA. The CDR3 nucleotides are TGTGCCAGCAGCCGACGACAGGGTAGAGCTTTCTTT. It specifies CASSRRQGRAFF. The full variable domain, its missing parts supplied by reference TRBV7-2 and TRBJ1-1, is GAGVSQSPSNKVTEKGKDVELRCDPISGHTALYWYRQSLGQGLEFLIYFQGNSAPDKSGLPSDRFSAERTGGSVSTLTIQRTQQEDSAVYLCASSRRQGRAFFGQGTRLTVV.

The chain has TRBV19 and TRBJ1-1; 7 positions match TRBD1. The CDR3 runs to 20 residues. Per the germline V gene, CDR1 is LNHDA and CDR2 is SQIVND (reference sequence). Losses at the gene ends were 3 bases for V and 2 bases for J; bases not matched to a gene: 21. The CDR3 nucleotides are TGTGCCAGTAGTATCCAACCCATCTGGCGGGGACAGCTACTAAACACTGAAGCTTTCTTT. Protein sequence: CASSIQPIWRGQLLNTEAFF.

The rearrangement joins TRBV11-3 to TRBJ1-3, with D hard to call. V lost 0 bases, J lost 0 bases, and 12 bases lay in between. Germline CDR1 reads SGHNT; CDR2 reads YENEEA. This CDR3 spans 17 amino acids. CDR3 bases: TGTGCCAGCAGCTTAGACCTATGTGGCTCCTCTGGAAACACCATATATTTT. Translated: CASSLDLCGSSGNTIYF.

J is TRBJ1-2 and V is TRBV15; unclear D gene. The CDR3 loop spans 17 amino acids. Trimming pared 2 bases from V and 4 bases from J, leaving 20 bases between. The germline V gene encodes CDR1 LNHNV and CDR2 YYDKDF (reference sequence). DNA for the CDR3: TGTGCCACCAGCAGAAGACCCTCCAAAGGGTCTCTCTATGGCTACACCTTC. It translates to CATSRRPSKGSLYGYTF.

This clone was seen only a few times. The same CDR3 arises from other DNA sequences in this sample as well. The chain employs TRBV18 and TRBJ1-5; D uncertain. CDR3 size: 14 residues. Trimming took 1 base from V and 0 from J, leaving 4 bases between them. Germline CDR1 is KGHSH and CDR2 is LQKENI. The chain's CDR3 is CASSPLGSNQPQHF. Written as DNA, the CDR3 is TGTGCCAGCTCACCACTCGGTAGCAATCAGCCCCAGCATTTT.

V gene TRBV6-1 combines with J gene TRBJ1-5; 9 bases match TRBD1. J gave up 5 bases and V 6 bases, and 8 bases lay outside the gene matches. The CDR3 sequence is 15 residues long. Per germline, CDR1 MNHNS and CDR2 SASEGT. DNA of the CDR3: TGTGCCAGCAGCCTTGGACAGGGGTTGGATCAGCCCCAGCATTTT. It is translated as CASSLGQGLDQPQHF.

Of note for this clone: Other DNA sequences in this sample translate to the same CDR3. The V gene is TRBV5-1, the J gene TRBJ1-2; D unresolved. V dropped 0 bases and J dropped 4 bases, with 10 bases sitting between them. The CDR3 covers 14 residues. Germline CDR1 reads SGHRS; CDR2 reads YFSETQ. CDR3 in amino acids: CASSLAGSGYGYTF. CDR3 nucleotide sequence: TGCGCCAGCAGCTTGGCCGGGTCTGGCTATGGCTACACCTTC.

This sequence joins TRBV28 and TRBJ2-1, with D maybe TRBD1 (6 bases). Trimming left V 4 bases short and J 1 base short, with 11 bases between. The CDR3 has 15 residues. The V gene's germline CDR1 is MDHEN and CDR2 SYDVKM. CDR3 in amino acids: CASSSLTGSYNEQFF. CDR3 nucleotides: TGTGCCAGCAGTTCTTTGACAGGATCCTACAATGAGCAGTTCTTC.

The gene calls are TRBV28 and TRBJ1-2, with D possibly matching TRBD1 (5 bases). Trimming took 7 bases from V and 7 from J, leaving 19 bases between them. CDR3 length: 14 amino acids. Germline assignment: CDR1 MDHEN and CDR2 SYDVKM. The CDR3 DNA follows: TGTGCCAGCAAGGCGCAGGGACGGGCGGGTGGCTACACCTTC. Amino acids: CASKAQGRAGGYTF.

The genes are TRBV30 and TRBJ1-1; TRBD1 agrees at 7 bases. The length of the CDR3 is 14 residues. Trimming at V came to 8 bases and at J to 1 base, leaving 10 bases not matched to a gene. CDR1 and CDR2 from the germline V gene are GTSNPN and SVGIG (reference sequence). CDR3 coding DNA: TGTGCCGGGGGAAGACAGGGAAAGAACACTGAAGCTTTCTTT. It codes for CAGGRQGKNTEAFF.

The V gene is TRBV5-4, the J gene TRBJ2-2, with a weak D call TRBD2 (6 bases). The CDR3 is 13 amino acids. Trimming left V 2 bases short and J 5 bases short, with 7 bases between. Germline V gives CDR1 SGHNT, CDR2 YYREEE (reference sequence). The CDR3 protein is CASSFGGTGELFF. In nucleotides, the CDR3 is TGTGCCAGCAGCTTCGGAGGGACCGGGGAGCTGTTTTTT.